The present T cell receptor beta chain was sequenced within a study of shared clonotypes between healthy human individuals. Whole-study findings and limits: Clonotypes shared by all four sorted-subset donors had higher generation probabilities than non-shared clonotypes. Large depth notwithstanding, sorted-subset sequencing proved incomplete by rarefaction.

About this clone: Its target is not known.

The protocol was immunoSEQ multiplex PCR, while the TCRdb copy is restricted to in-frame clones and leaves out a portion. This sample has 900,000 to 1,200,000 clones, with approximately 80% found just once. This CDR3 has 15 residues. V dropped 3 bases and J dropped 2; count of bases not matched to a gene: 6. CDR1 SGHNT and CDR2 YYREEE come from the germline V gene (reference sequence). The sequence derives from a man aged 18 to 35 in good health. Some clones in this sample may be carry-over from other donors' samples. The sample comprised memory CD4+ T cells from PBMCs. Subset specified: CD45RA-negative fraction. The chain joins TRBV5-4 to TRBJ2-3, with TRBD2 matching over 7 bases. This chain's CDR3 is CASSSTLAATDTQYF. The CDR3, as DNA: TGTGCCAGCAGCTCTACTCTAGCGGCCACAGATACGCAGTATTTT.